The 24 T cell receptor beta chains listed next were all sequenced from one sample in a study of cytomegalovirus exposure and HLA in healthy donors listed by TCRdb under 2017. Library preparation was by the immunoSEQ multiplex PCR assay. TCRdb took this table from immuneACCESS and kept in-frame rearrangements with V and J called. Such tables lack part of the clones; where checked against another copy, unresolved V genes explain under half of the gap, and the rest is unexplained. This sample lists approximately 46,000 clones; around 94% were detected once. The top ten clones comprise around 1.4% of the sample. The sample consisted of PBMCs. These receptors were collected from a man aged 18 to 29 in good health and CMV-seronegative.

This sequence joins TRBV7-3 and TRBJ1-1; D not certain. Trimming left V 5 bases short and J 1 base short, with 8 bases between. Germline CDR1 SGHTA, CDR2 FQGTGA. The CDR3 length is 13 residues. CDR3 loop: CASSTDWNTEAFF. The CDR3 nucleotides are TGTGCCAGCAGCACGGACTGGAACACTGAAGCTTTCTTT.

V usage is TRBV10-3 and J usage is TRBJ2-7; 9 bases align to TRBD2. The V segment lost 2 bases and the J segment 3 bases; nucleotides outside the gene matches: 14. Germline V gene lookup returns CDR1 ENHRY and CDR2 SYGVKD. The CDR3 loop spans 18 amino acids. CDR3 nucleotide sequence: TGTGCCATCAGTGAGCCCATGACTAGACTAGCGGTTCTCTACGAGCAGTACTTC. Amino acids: CAISEPMTRLAVLYEQYF.

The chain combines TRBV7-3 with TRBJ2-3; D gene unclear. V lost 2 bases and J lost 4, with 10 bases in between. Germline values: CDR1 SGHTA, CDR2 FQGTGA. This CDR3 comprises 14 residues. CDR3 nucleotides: TGTGCCAGCAGCTTATCCCACAATGCAGATACGCAGTATTTT. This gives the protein CASSLSHNADTQYF.

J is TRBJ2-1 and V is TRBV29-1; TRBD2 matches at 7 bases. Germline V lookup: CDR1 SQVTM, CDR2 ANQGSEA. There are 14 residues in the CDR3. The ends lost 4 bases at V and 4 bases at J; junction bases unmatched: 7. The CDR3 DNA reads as TGCAGCGTTGTAAGGGACTACAATTACAATGAGCAGTTCTTC. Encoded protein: CSVVRDYNYNEQFF.

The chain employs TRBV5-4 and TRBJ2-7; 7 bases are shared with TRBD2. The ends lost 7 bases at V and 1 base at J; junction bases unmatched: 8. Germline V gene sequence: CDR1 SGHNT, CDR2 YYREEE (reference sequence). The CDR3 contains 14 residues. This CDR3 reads CASSSRGDSYEQYF. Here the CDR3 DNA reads TGTGCCAGCTCCTCTCGGGGGGATTCCTACGAGCAGTACTTC.

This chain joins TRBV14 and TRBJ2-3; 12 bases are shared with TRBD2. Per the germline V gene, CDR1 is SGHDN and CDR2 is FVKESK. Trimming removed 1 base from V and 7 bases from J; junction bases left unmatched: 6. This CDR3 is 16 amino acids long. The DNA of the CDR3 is TGTGCCAGCAGCCAAGTTCTGGGACTAGCGGGCTATACGCAGTATTTT. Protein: CASSQVLGLAGYTQYF.

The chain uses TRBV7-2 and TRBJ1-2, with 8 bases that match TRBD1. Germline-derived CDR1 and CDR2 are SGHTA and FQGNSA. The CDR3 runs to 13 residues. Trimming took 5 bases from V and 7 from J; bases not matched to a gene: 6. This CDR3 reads CASSTRTGIGYTF. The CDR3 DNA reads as TGTGCCAGCAGCACGAGGACAGGGATTGGCTACACCTTC.

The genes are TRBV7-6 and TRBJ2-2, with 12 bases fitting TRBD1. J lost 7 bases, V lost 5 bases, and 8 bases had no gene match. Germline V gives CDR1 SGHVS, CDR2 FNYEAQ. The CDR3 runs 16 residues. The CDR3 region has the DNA TGTGCCAGCAGCCGAGAGGGACAGGGGGCTATCGGGGAGCTGTTTTTT. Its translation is CASSREGQGAIGELFF. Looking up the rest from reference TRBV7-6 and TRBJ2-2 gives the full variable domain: GAGVSQSPRYKVTKRGQDVALRCDPISGHVSLYWYRQALGQGPEFLTYFNYEAQQDKSGLPNDRFSAERPEGSISTLTIQRTEQRDSAMYRCASSREGQGAIGELFFGEGSRLTVL.

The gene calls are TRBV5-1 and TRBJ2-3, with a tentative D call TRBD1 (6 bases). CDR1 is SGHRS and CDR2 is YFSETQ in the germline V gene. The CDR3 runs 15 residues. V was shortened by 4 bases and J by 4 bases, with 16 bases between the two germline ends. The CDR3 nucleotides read TGCGCCAGCAGCCCTGGGGCAGGGGTGGCAGATACGCAGTATTTT. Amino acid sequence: CASSPGAGVADTQYF.

CDR3 sequence (DNA): TGTGCCAGCAGCCCCGGTCCGGGACTAGCGGGAAACGCCGGGGAGCTGTTTTTT. Translation: CASSPGPGLAGNAGELFF. The chain links TRBV7-2 to TRBJ2-2; 13 positions agree with TRBD2. Trimming at V came to 5 bases and at J to 6 bases, leaving 12 bases not matched to a gene. This CDR3 contains 18 residues. Germline-derived CDR1 and CDR2 are SGHTA and FQGNSA.

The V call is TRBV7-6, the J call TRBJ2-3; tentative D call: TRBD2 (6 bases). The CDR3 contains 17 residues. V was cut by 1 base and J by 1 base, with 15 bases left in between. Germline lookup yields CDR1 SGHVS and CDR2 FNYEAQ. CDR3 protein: CASSLVFGGPGTDTQYF. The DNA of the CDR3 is TGTGCCAGCAGCTTAGTCTTTGGAGGGCCCGGCACAGATACGCAGTATTTT.

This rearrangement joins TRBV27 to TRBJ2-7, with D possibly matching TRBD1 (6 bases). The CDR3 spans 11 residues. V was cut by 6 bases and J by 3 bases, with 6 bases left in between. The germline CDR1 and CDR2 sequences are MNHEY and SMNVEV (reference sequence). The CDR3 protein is CASRGGYEQYF. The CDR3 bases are TGTGCCAGCAGAGGGGGCTACGAGCAGTACTTC.

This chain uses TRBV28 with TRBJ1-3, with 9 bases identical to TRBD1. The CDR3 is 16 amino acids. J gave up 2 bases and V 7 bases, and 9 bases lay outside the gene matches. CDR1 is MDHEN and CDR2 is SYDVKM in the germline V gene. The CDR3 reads CASTRGDRVTGNTIYF. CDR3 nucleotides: TGTGCCAGCACCCGTGGGGACAGGGTAACTGGAAACACCATATATTTT.

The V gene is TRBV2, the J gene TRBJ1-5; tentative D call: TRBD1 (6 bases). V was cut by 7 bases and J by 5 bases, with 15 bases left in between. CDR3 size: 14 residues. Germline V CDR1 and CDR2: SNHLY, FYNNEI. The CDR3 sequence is CASTRDTRDQPQHF. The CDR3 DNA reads TGTGCCAGCACCCGGGACACCAGGGATCAGCCCCAGCATTTT. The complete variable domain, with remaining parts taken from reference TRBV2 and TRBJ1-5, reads EPEVTQTPSHQVTQMGQEVILRCVPISNHLYFYWYRQILGQKVEFLVSFYNNEISEKSEIFDDQFSVERPDGSNFTLKIRSTKLEDSAMYFCASTRDTRDQPQHFGDGTRLSIL.

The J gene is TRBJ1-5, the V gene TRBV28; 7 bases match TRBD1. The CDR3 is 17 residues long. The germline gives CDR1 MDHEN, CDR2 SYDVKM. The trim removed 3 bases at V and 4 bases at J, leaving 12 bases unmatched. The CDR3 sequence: CASSFLQGVDQNQPQHF. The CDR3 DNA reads TGTGCCAGCAGTTTCTTGCAGGGGGTTGATCAGAATCAGCCCCAGCATTTT.

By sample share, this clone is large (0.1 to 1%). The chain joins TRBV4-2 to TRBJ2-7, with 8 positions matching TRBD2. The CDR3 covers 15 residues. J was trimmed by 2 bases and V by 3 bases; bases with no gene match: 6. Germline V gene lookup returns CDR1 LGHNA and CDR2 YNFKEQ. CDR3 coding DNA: TGTGCCAGCAGCCAGGTCCGGGAGGGCCCCTACGAGCAGTACTTC. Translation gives CASSQVREGPYEQYF.

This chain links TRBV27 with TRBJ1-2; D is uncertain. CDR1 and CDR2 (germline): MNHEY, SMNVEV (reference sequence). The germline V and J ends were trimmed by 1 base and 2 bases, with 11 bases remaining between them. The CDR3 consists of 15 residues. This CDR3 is CASSLYGSENYGYTF. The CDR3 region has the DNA TGTGCCAGCAGTTTATACGGCAGCGAAAACTATGGCTACACCTTC.

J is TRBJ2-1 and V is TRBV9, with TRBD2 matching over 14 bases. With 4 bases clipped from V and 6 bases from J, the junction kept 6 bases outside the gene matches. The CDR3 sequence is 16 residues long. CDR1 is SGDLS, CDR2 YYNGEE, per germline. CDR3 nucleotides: TGTGCCAGCAGCCCCTCAGGGACTAGCGGGAGCAATGAGCAGTTCTTC. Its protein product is CASSPSGTSGSNEQFF.

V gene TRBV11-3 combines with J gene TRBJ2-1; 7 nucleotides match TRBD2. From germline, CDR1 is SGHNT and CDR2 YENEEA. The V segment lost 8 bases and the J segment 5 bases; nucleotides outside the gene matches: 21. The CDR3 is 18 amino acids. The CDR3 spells CASDRLAEIKRGDNEQFF. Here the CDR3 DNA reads TGTGCCAGCGACCGCCTAGCGGAGATTAAGAGGGGAGACAATGAGCAGTTCTTC.

Written as DNA, the CDR3 is TGTGCCAGCAGCGGAGGGACAGGGATGAATCAGCCCCAGCATTTT. It codes for CASSGGTGMNQPQHF. This chain links TRBV9 with TRBJ1-5; 9 bases line up with TRBD1. The CDR3 covers 15 residues. CDR1 is SGDLS, CDR2 YYNGEE, per germline. Losses at the gene ends were 3 bases for V and 4 bases for J; bases not matched to a gene: 5.

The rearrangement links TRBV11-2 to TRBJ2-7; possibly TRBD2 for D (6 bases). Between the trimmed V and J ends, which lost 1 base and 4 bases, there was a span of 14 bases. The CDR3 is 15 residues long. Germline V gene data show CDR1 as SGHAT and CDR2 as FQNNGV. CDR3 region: CASSLGSSAVYEQYF. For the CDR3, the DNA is TGTGCCAGCAGCTTAGGGTCTAGCGCAGTATACGAGCAGTACTTC.

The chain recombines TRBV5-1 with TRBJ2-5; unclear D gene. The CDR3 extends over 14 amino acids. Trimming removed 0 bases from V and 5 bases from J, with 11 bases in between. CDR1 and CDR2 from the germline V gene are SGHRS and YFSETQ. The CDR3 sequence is CASSLASAGETQYF. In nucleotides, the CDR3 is TGCGCCAGCAGCTTGGCGAGCGCCGGGGAGACCCAGTACTTC.

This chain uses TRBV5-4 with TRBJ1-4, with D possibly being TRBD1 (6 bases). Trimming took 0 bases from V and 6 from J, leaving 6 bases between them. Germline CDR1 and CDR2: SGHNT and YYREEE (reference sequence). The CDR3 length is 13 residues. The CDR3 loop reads CASSLAGDEKLFF. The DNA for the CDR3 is TGTGCCAGCAGCTTGGCAGGGGATGAAAAACTGTTTTTT.

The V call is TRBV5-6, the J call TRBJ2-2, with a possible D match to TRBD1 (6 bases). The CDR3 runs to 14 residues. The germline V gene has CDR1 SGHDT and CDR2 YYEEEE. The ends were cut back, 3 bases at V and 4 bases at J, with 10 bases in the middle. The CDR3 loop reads CASSYRASTGELFF. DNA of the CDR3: TGTGCCAGCAGCTACAGGGCGAGCACCGGGGAGCTGTTTTTT.